The clone carrying this TCR beta chain appeared a few times. Its antigen is as yet unknown. The CDR3 runs 15 residues. V shed 2 bases and J 1 base; nucleotides not matched to a gene: 5. The germline CDR1 and CDR2 sequences are MNHNS and SASEGT. The source of the sample is a study of graft-versus-host responses after intestinal transplantation. About the research overall: Each patient got anti-thymocyte globulin induction, then tacrolimus and steroids for roughly 3 years.

The protocol was immunoSEQ multiplex PCR, while the TCRdb copy is restricted to in-frame clones and leaves out a portion. This table has over 100,000 clones, around 94% appearing once. Study outcomes and limitations: Detected in recipient marrow were GvH clones, some of which were first observed in ileum or blood. Early after transplant, HvG clones declined as circulating GvH clones peaked.

The sequence derives from a human donor who was the organ donor for an intestinal transplant. This chain uses TRBV6-1 with TRBJ2-7; 7 positions agree with TRBD2. The source material was unstimulated CD4+ T cells sorted from spleen or lymph node cells, sampled before transplant. CDR3 sequence (DNA): TGTGCCAGCAGTGAATCAATAGCGGGTTCCTACGAGCAGTACTTC. This codes for CASSESIAGSYEQYF.